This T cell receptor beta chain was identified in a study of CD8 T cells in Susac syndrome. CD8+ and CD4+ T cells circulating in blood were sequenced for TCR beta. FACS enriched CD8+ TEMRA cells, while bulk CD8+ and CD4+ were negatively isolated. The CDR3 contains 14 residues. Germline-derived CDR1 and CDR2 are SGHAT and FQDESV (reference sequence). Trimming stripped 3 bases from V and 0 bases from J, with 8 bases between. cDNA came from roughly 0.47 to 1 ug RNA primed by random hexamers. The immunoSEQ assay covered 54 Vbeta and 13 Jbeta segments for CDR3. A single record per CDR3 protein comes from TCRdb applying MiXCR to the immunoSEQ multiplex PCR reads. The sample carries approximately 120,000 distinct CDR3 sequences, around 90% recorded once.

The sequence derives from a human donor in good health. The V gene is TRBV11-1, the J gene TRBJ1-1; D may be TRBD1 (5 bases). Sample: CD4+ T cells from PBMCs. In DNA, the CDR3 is TGTGCCAGCAGCTTCCGGGGGATGAACACTGAAGCTTTCTTT. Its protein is CASSFRGMNTEAFF.